This is a list of T cell receptor beta chains from one sample in a study of cytomegalovirus exposure and HLA in healthy donors. Assay used: immunoSEQ multiplex PCR; TCRdb lists only in-frame clones, some missing. The sample contains 80,000 to 130,000 clones, around three quarters of which appear only once. Specimen: PBMCs. The receptors originated from a woman aged 50 to 65 in good health and CMV-seropositive. Both conserved end residues are trimmed from each CDR3. Fields, in order: V gene, D gene, J gene, CDR3 protein. A D gene is named only where the DNA matches it firmly.

V gene: TRBV15; D gene: NA; J gene: TRBJ2-7; CDR3 protein: ATSRGRGSPYEQY
V gene: TRBV7-6; D gene: NA; J gene: TRBJ1-4; CDR3 protein: ASSLVQGRSEKLF
V gene: TRBV14; D gene: NA; J gene: TRBJ2-3; CDR3 protein: ARLPGQNTDTQY
V gene: TRBV29-1; D gene: TRBD1; J gene: TRBJ1-4; CDR3 protein: SVEDRQGTNEKLF
V gene: TRBV5-6; D gene: NA; J gene: TRBJ1-2; CDR3 protein: ASSLRPPEGYT
V gene: TRBV15; D gene: TRBD1; J gene: TRBJ1-1; CDR3 protein: ATSRETGTLNTEAF
V gene: TRBV7-8; D gene: NA; J gene: TRBJ1-2; CDR3 protein: ASSLGRQEGYT
V gene: TRBV7-7; D gene: NA; J gene: TRBJ1-5; CDR3 protein: ASSFGQLSLSNQPQH
V gene: TRBV6-6; D gene: NA; J gene: TRBJ2-2; CDR3 protein: ASSYPALPGELF
V gene: TRBV19; D gene: NA; J gene: TRBJ1-2; CDR3 protein: ASSMPEGDYGYT
V gene: TRBV18; D gene: NA; J gene: TRBJ1-2; CDR3 protein: ASSPPGASSGYT
V gene: TRBV19; D gene: TRBD1; J gene: TRBJ1-1; CDR3 protein: ASIGTETNTEAF
V gene: TRBV7-6; D gene: TRBD1; J gene: TRBJ2-7; CDR3 protein: ASSLGGTGGIEQY
V gene: TRBV6-5; D gene: NA; J gene: TRBJ2-2; CDR3 protein: ASTRGPGELF
V gene: TRBV6-5; D gene: NA; J gene: TRBJ1-2; CDR3 protein: ASSEPGNYGYT
V gene: TRBV19; D gene: TRBD1; J gene: TRBJ1-2; CDR3 protein: ASSLRTGYGYT
V gene: TRBV19; D gene: NA; J gene: TRBJ1-5; CDR3 protein: ASSIITVSNQPQH
V gene: TRBV2; D gene: TRBD2; J gene: TRBJ2-1; CDR3 protein: ASREGLWEF
V gene: TRBV7-8; D gene: TRBD1; J gene: TRBJ2-2; CDR3 protein: ASSLGLTGPSNTGELF
V gene: TRBV2; D gene: TRBD2; J gene: TRBJ2-1; CDR3 protein: ASTKREGNEQF
V gene: TRBV10-3; D gene: NA; J gene: TRBJ1-6; CDR3 protein: AISEEGVSPLH
V gene: TRBV9; D gene: NA; J gene: TRBJ1-5; CDR3 protein: ASSVGGGPQH
V gene: TRBV4-2; D gene: NA; J gene: TRBJ1-5; CDR3 protein: ASSLVGQNSNQPQH
V gene: TRBV27; D gene: TRBD2; J gene: TRBJ2-1; CDR3 protein: ASSLLGLAGGPEQF
V gene: TRBV6-1; D gene: TRBD2; J gene: TRBJ2-7; CDR3 protein: AISESVGGSSYEQY
V gene: TRBV5-1; D gene: NA; J gene: TRBJ1-2; CDR3 protein: ASSLGGQVNYGYT
V gene: TRBV27; D gene: TRBD1; J gene: TRBJ1-3; CDR3 protein: ASSVNRGAFGNTIY
V gene: TRBV15; D gene: NA; J gene: TRBJ2-3; CDR3 protein: ATRTTLRPDTQY
V gene: TRBV5-8; D gene: NA; J gene: TRBJ1-5; CDR3 protein: ASSLKVTGDQPQH
V gene: TRBV7-6; D gene: NA; J gene: TRBJ2-1; CDR3 protein: ASSLAMRRDNEQF
V gene: TRBV7-9; D gene: NA; J gene: TRBJ2-7; CDR3 protein: ASSFSSDIHEQY
V gene: TRBV5-1; D gene: TRBD2; J gene: TRBJ2-2; CDR3 protein: ASSAPERGGHRELF
V gene: TRBV2; D gene: TRBD1; J gene: TRBJ1-1; CDR3 protein: ASRRQGPNTEAF
V gene: TRBV4-1; D gene: TRBD1; J gene: TRBJ2-2; CDR3 protein: ASCASTGYTGELF
V gene: TRBV18; D gene: TRBD1; J gene: TRBJ2-7; CDR3 protein: ASSPGQGLYEQY
V gene: TRBV6-1; D gene: NA; J gene: TRBJ2-5; CDR3 protein: ASSVLAWETQY
V gene: TRBV6-5; D gene: NA; J gene: TRBJ1-2; CDR3 protein: ASRSSGGNYGYT
V gene: TRBV9; D gene: TRBD2; J gene: TRBJ2-3; CDR3 protein: ASSVGTSGLVNTQY
V gene: TRBV11-1; D gene: TRBD1; J gene: TRBJ2-5; CDR3 protein: ASSLGDRGYEETQY
V gene: TRBV9; D gene: TRBD2; J gene: TRBJ2-2; CDR3 protein: ASSVGTSGSQVGELF
V gene: TRBV27; D gene: NA; J gene: TRBJ2-7; CDR3 protein: ASRGGSSYEQY
V gene: TRBV12-5; D gene: TRBD2; J gene: TRBJ2-5; CDR3 protein: ASGLVPLADQETQY